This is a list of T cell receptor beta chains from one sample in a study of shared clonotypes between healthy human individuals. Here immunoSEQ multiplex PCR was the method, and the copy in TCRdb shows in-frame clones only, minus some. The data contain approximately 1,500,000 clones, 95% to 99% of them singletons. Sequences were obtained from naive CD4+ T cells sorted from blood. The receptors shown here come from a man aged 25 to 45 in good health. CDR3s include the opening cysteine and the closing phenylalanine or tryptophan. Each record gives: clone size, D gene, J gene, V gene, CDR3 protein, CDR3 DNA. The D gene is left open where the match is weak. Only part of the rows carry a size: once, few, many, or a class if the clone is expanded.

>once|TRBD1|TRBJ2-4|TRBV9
CASSILPGQGDIQYF
TGTGCCAGCAGCATACTGCCGGGACAGGGAGACATTCAGTACTTC
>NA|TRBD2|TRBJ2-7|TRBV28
CASSKLSPSGNAYEQYF
TGTGCCAGCAGCAAGCTTTCCCCTAGCGGGAATGCCTACGAGCAGTACTTC
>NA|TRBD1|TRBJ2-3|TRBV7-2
CASSLVSRGLGYTQYF
TGTGCCAGCAGCTTAGTATCGAGGGGGCTTGGATATACGCAGTATTTT
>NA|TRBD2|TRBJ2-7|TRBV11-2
CASSLGVSGSYEQYF
TGTGCCAGCAGCTTAGGGGTTAGCGGGAGTTACGAGCAGTACTTC
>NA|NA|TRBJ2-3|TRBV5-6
CASSLERYSTDTQYF
TGTGCCAGCAGCTTGGAACGATATAGCACAGATACGCAGTATTTT
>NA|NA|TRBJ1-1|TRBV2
CASSVEAPPNTEAFF
TGTGCCAGCAGTGTGGAGGCACCCCCGAACACTGAAGCTTTCTTT
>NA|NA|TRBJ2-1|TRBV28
CASSNRYAYNEQFF
TGTGCCAGCAGTAACAGGTATGCCTACAATGAGCAGTTCTTC
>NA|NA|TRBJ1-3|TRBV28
CASSPTNGNTIYF
TGTGCCAGCAGTCCGACAAATGGAAACACCATATATTTT
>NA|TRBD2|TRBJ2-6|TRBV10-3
CATGREATGANVLTF
TGTGCCACGGGGAGGGAGGCCACTGGGGCCAACGTCCTGACTTTC
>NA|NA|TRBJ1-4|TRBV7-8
CASSLEAGPTNEKLFF
TGTGCCAGCAGCTTAGAGGCGGGGCCAACTAATGAAAAACTGTTTTTT
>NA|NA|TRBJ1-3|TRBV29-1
CSVRITGNTIYF
TGCAGCGTTAGGATCACTGGAAACACCATATATTTT
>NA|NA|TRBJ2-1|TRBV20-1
CSASYHHEQFF
TGCAGTGCCTCCTATCATCATGAGCAGTTCTTC
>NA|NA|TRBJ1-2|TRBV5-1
CASSLSGDDYGYTF
TGCGCCAGCAGCCTATCGGGAGACGACTATGGCTACACCTTC
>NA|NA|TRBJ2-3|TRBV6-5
CASSYLDTTDTQYF
TGTGCCAGCAGCTACCTCGACACAACAGATACGCAGTATTTT
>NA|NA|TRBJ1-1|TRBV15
CATSRVGQSQVNTEAFF
TGTGCCACCAGCAGAGTTGGCCAGTCCCAGGTGAACACTGAAGCTTTCTTT
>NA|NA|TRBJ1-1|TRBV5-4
CASGVVGRRAFF
TGTGCCAGCGGAGTGGTCGGGAGGCGGGCTTTCTTT
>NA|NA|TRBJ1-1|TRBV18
CASSLKGLDTEAFF
TGTGCCAGCTCACTCAAGGGCTTAGACACTGAAGCTTTCTTT
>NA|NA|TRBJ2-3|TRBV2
CASSDVGVLGDTQYF
TGTGCCAGCAGTGATGTGGGAGTATTAGGAGATACGCAGTATTTT
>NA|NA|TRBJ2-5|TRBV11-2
CASTPRGFLLETQYF
TGTGCCAGCACCCCACGGGGGTTTCTTTTGGAGACCCAGTACTTC
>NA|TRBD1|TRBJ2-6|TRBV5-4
CASSPRDSPSGANVLTF
TGTGCCAGCAGCCCCCGGGACAGCCCCTCTGGGGCCAACGTCCTGACTTTC
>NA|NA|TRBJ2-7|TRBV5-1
CASSLTASSYEQYF
TGCGCCAGCAGCTTGACTGCTAGCTCCTACGAGCAGTACTTC
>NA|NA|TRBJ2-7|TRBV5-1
CASSRRGVSIEQYF
TGCGCCAGCAGCCGACGCGGGGTGAGTATCGAGCAGTACTTC
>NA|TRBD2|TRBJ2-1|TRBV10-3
CAIRTRTSGRDNEQFF
TGTGCCATCAGAACGCGGACTAGCGGGCGGGACAATGAGCAGTTCTTC
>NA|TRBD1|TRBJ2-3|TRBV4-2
CASSRQGVTDTQYF
TGTGCCAGCAGCAGACAGGGGGTTACAGATACGCAGTATTTT
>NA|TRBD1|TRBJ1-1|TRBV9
CASSVDGTGLEPEAFF
TGTGCCAGCAGCGTAGATGGGACAGGGCTTGAGCCTGAAGCTTTCTTT
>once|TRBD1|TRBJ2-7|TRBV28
CASSYPDREVYEQYF
TGTGCCAGCAGTTACCCTGACAGGGAAGTCTACGAGCAGTACTTC